This TCR beta chain was obtained from a study of T-cell memory formation after mild COVID-19. TCRdb independently ran MiXCR on the 5' RACE reads; one entry per CDR3 protein. The repertoire has 410,000 or so distinct CDR3 sequences, about 25% of them found once; the top ten carry around 14%. The CDR3 runs to 15 residues. Trimming cost V 1 base and J 0 bases, with 8 bases left between them. The germline V gene has CDR1 SGHAT and CDR2 FQDESV (reference sequence). Sequencing was done on a sample of PBMCs or a T cell subset sorted from them (not recorded which). This chain uses TRBV11-1 with TRBJ2-3; the D is unclear. This clonotype originated in an adult woman who had mild COVID-19 (a few samples of this study predate the infection). Cell type and time point are not known. The CDR3 sequence: CASSLVTSSTDTQYF. In DNA, the CDR3 is TGTGCCAGCAGCTTAGTAACATCTAGCACAGATACGCAGTATTTT.